This T cell receptor (beta chain) derives from a study of a mutant IDH1 vaccine in newly diagnosed glioma. Assay used: immunoSEQ multiplex PCR; TCRdb lists only in-frame clones, some missing. Of approximately 60,000 clones detected, 85% appear once; the ten largest clones hold approximately 3.7%. Regarding this clone: What it binds is unknown.

V was trimmed by 0 bases and J by 4 bases, leaving 5 bases between them. This CDR3 region has 13 residues. Germline assignment: CDR1 SGDLS and CDR2 YYNGEE. Time point indicated: week 23, last vaccination. The vaccine gave 300 ug of a 20-mer mutant IDH1 peptide subcutaneously per dose. The sample consisted of PBMCs, taken from a glioma patient whose treatment included an IDH1 peptide vaccine. The chain recombines TRBV9 with TRBJ2-1; D unclear. This clonotype originated in a man aged 30 to 45 with glioma. The CDR3 region has the DNA TGTGCCAGCAGCGTAGCCAGTTACAATGAGCAGTTCTTC. Its protein is CASSVASYNEQFF.